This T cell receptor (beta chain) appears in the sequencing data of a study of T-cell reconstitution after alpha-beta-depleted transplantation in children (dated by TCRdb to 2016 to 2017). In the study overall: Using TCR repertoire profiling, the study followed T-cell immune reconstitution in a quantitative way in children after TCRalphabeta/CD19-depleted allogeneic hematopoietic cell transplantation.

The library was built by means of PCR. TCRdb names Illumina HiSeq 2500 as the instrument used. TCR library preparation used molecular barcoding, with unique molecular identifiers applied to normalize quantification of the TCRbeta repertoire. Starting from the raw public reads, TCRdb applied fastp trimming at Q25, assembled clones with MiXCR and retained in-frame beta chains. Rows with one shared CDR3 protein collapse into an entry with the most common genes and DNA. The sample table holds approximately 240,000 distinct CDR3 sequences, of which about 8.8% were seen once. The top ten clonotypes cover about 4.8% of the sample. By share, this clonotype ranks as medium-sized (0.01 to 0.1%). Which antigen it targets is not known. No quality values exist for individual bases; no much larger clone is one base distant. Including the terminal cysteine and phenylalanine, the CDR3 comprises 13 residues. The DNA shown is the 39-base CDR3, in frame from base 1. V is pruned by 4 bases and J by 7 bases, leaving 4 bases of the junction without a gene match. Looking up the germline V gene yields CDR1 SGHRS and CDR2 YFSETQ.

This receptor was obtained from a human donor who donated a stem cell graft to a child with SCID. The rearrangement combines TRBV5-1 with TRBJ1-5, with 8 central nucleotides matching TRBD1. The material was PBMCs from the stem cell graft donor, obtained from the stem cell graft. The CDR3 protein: CASSLQGAQPQHF. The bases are TGCGCCAGCAGCCTCCAGGGGGCCCAGCCCCAGCATTTT.